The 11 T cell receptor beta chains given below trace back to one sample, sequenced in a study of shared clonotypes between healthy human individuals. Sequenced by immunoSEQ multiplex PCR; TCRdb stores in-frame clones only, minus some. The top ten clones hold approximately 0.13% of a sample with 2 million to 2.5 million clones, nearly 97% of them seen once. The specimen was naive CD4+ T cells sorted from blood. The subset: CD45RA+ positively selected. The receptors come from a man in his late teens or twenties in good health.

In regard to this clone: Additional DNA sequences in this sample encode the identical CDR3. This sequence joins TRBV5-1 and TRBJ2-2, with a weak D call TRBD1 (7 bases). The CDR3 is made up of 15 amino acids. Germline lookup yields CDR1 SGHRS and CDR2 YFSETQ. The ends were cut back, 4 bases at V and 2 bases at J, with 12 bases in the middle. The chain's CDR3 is CASSLEGANTGELFF. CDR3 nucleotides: TGCGCCAGCAGCCTGGAGGGGGCCAACACCGGGGAGCTGTTTTTT.

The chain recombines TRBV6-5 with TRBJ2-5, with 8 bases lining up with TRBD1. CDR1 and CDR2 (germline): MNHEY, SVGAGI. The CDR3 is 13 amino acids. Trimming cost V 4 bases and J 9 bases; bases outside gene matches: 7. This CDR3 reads CASSSVDRAAQYF. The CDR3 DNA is TGTGCCAGCAGTTCCGTGGACAGGGCGGCCCAGTACTTC.

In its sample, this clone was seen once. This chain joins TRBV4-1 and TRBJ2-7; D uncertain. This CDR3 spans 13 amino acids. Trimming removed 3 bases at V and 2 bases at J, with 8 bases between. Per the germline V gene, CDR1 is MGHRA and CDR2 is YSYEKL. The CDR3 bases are TGCGCCAGCAGCCACCCACCGACCTACGAGCAGTACTTC. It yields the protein CASSHPPTYEQYF.

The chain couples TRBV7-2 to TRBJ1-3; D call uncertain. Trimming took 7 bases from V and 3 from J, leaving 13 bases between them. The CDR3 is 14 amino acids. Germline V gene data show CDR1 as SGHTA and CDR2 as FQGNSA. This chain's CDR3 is CASTLERIGNTIYF. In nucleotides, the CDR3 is TGTGCCAGCACCCTAGAGAGGATTGGAAACACCATATATTTT.

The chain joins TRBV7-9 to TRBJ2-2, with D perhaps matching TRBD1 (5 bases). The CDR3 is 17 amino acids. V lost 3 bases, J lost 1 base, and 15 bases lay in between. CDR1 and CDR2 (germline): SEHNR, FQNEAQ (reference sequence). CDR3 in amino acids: CASSFSWAGRNTGELFF. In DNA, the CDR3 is TGTGCCAGCAGCTTTTCCTGGGCAGGGCGGAACACCGGGGAGCTGTTTTTT. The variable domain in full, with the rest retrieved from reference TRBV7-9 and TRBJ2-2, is DTGVSQNPRHKITKRGQNVTFRCDPISEHNRLYWYRQTLGQGPEFLTYFQNEAQLEKSRLLSDRFSAERPKGSFSTLEIQRTEQGDSAMYLCASSFSWAGRNTGELFFGEGSRLTVL.

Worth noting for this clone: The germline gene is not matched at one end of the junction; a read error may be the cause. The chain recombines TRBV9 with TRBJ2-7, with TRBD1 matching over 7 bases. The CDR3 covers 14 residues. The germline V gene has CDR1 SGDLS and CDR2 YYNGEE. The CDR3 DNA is TGTGCCAGCAGCCCGCGGACAGGCTCCCACGAGCAGTACTTC. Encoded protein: CASSPRTGSHEQYF. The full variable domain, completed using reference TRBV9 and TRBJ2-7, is DSGVTQTPKHLITATGQRVTLRCSPRSGDLSVYWYQQSLDQGLQFLIQYYNGEERAKGNILERFSAQQFPDLHSELNLSSLELGDSALYFCASSPRTGSHEQYFGPGTRLTVT.

The CDR3 reads CASSAGTGAGNEQFF. DNA for the CDR3: TGTGCCAGCAGCGCCGGGACAGGGGCAGGGAATGAGCAGTTCTTC. The V gene is TRBV9, the J gene TRBJ2-1, with TRBD1 matching 10 bases. CDR3 length: 15 residues. Trimming took 3 bases from V and 7 from J; bases not matched to a gene: 7. Germline V lookup: CDR1 SGDLS, CDR2 YYNGEE.

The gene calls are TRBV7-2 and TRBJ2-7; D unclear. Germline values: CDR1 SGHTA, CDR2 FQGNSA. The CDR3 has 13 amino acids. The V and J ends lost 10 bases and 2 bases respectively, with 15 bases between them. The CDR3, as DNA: TGTGCCACCAGAGGCCCGAACCCCTACGAGCAGTACTTC. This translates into CATRGPNPYEQYF.

The CDR3 region is CASSLGGLAGTGEQYF. As DNA, the CDR3 is TGTGCCAGCAGCTTAGGGGGACTAGCGGGAACTGGCGAGCAGTACTTC. This chain links TRBV7-2 with TRBJ2-7; TRBD2 agrees at 13 bases. CDR1 SGHTA and CDR2 FQGNSA come from the germline V gene. This CDR3 spans 16 amino acids. Germline trimming cut 1 base from V and 6 bases from J; bases unmatched to any gene: 6.

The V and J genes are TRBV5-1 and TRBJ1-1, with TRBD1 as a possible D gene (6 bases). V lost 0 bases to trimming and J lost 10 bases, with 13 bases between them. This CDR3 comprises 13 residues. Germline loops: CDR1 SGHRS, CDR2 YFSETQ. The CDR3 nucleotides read TGCGCCAGCAGCTTGGGAGGGGGGCTGGTAGCTTTCTTT. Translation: CASSLGGGLVAFF.

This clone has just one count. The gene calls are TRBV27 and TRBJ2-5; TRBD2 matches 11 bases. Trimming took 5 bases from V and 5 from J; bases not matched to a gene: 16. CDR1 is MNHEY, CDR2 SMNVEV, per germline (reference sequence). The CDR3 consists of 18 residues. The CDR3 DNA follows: TGTGCCAGCAGTCACCGGGGACTAGCGGCCCAGGGGAGGGAGACCCAGTACTTC. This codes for CASSHRGLAAQGRETQYF.